One sample yielded the 22 T cell receptor beta chains listed below, sequenced in a study of cytomegalovirus exposure and HLA in healthy donors. PCR primers comprised 60 Vbeta and 13 Jbeta primers. Using immunoSEQ multiplex PCR, the repertoire was profiled, and TCRdb retains in-frame clones only, with some absent. The sample yields 90,000 to 140,000 clones, around 74% seen once. Sequences were obtained from PBMCs. All receptors come from a woman aged 40 to 50 in good health and CMV-seropositive.

The V gene is TRBV5-4, the J gene TRBJ2-3, with D uncertain. Trimming removed 3 bases from V and 0 bases from J, with 5 bases in between. Germline lookup yields CDR1 SGHNT and CDR2 YYREEE (reference sequence). There are 13 residues in the CDR3. The CDR3 protein is CASSSKSTDTQYF. As DNA, the CDR3 is TGTGCCAGCAGCTCTAAAAGCACAGATACGCAGTATTTT.

The chain employs TRBV5-1 and TRBJ2-6; unclear D gene. The ends were cut back, 3 bases at V and 1 base at J, with 8 bases in the middle. The germline gives CDR1 SGHRS, CDR2 YFSETQ. The CDR3 is 15 residues long. The CDR3 DNA is TGCGCCAGCAGCTCTCTGGCTTCTGGGGCCAACGTCCTGACTTTC. Translation: CASSSLASGANVLTF.

In DNA, the CDR3 is TGTGCCAGCAGTTTACGGGGGATTTTCACCGGGGAGCTGTTTTTT. This translates into CASSLRGIFTGELFF. The rearrangement links TRBV28 to TRBJ2-2; tentatively, D is TRBD2 (6 bases). Between the trimmed V and J ends, which lost 2 bases and 4 bases, there was a span of 11 bases. Germline V gene sequence: CDR1 MDHEN, CDR2 SYDVKM. This CDR3 has 15 residues.

V usage is TRBV10-3 and J usage is TRBJ1-5; D uncertain. Germline V lookup: CDR1 ENHRY, CDR2 SYGVKD. Trimming shortened V by 0 bases and J by 1 base, and 7 bases separated the two germline ends. This CDR3 has 15 amino acids. DNA of the CDR3: TGTGCCATCAGTGAGTCGATGGAGAGCAATCAGCCCCAGCATTTT. It yields the protein CAISESMESNQPQHF.

The rearrangement joins TRBV15 to TRBJ1-1; D possibly corresponds to TRBD1 (6 bases). Germline values: CDR1 LNHNV, CDR2 YYDKDF (reference sequence). V shed 7 bases and J shed 3 bases, with 12 bases lying between them. There are 13 residues in the CDR3. DNA of the CDR3: TGTGCCACCACTCAGGGGCTTTACACTGAAGCTTTCTTT. The encoded protein is CATTQGLYTEAFF.

The CDR3 reads CASSIISGEQFF. CDR3 in DNA: TGTGCCAGCAGTATTATAAGCGGTGAGCAGTTCTTC. J is TRBJ2-1 and V is TRBV6-6; maybe TRBD2 (5 bases). In germline, CDR1 is MNHNY, CDR2 SVGAGI (reference sequence). The V end lost 5 bases, the J end lost 9 bases, and 11 bases lay between the germline ends. The length of the CDR3 is 12 residues.

Only one count was recorded for this clone. The J gene is TRBJ2-3, the V gene TRBV6-5; TRBD2 aligns across 8 bases. CDR1 is MNHEY and CDR2 is SVGAGI in the germline V gene. V gave up 8 bases and J gave up 1 base; unmatched junction bases: 5. This CDR3 is 14 amino acids long. Here the CDR3 reads CASRRGGRTDTQYF. The DNA for the CDR3 is TGTGCCAGCCGTCGCGGGGGGCGCACAGATACGCAGTATTTT.

The V and J genes are TRBV11-2 and TRBJ2-2; 12 positions match TRBD2. V gave up 5 bases and J gave up 6 bases; unmatched junction bases: 4. The CDR3 has 15 amino acids. The germline CDR1 and CDR2 sequences are SGHAT and FQNNGV. This CDR3 is CASSPSGGASGELFF. The CDR3 DNA follows: TGTGCCAGCAGCCCTAGCGGGGGGGCATCCGGGGAGCTGTTTTTT.

The chain carries TRBV13 and TRBJ2-7; TRBD1 is a possible D gene (6 bases). The CDR3 runs to 13 residues. Germline values: CDR1 PRHDT, CDR2 FYEKMQ (reference sequence). The V end lost 5 bases, the J end lost 6 bases, and 14 bases lay between the germline ends. The CDR3, as DNA: TGTGCCAGCAGCATCCGGACAGTTCTCGAGCAGTACTTC. It yields the protein CASSIRTVLEQYF.

This chain connects TRBV5-1 to TRBJ2-5, with D perhaps matching TRBD2 (6 bases). Trimming removed 1 base from V and 5 bases from J, with 18 bases in between. The length of the CDR3 is 16 residues. Per germline, CDR1 SGHRS and CDR2 YFSETQ. The CDR3 loop is CASSLWSRGRYETQYF. The DNA for the CDR3 is TGCGCCAGCAGCTTGTGGAGTCGAGGGAGGTATGAGACCCAGTACTTC.

Notes on this clone: The sample carries other DNA sequences with the same CDR3. V is TRBV5-1 and J is TRBJ2-3, with 8 bases that match TRBD2. V was pared by 0 bases and J by 6 bases, with 6 bases of the junction left unmatched. Germline CDR1 SGHRS, CDR2 YFSETQ. The CDR3 runs to 15 residues. The CDR3 nucleotides are TGCGCCAGCAGCTTGGGTACTAGCGGAGGGGATACGCAGTATTTT. It specifies CASSLGTSGGDTQYF.

This rearrangement joins TRBV25-1 to TRBJ2-1; D gene uncertain. This CDR3 contains 11 residues. Trimming shortened V by 4 bases and J by 4 bases, and 2 bases separated the two germline ends. The germline CDR1 and CDR2 sequences are MGHDK and SYGVNS. Here the CDR3 reads CASSAYNEQFF. The DNA for the CDR3 is TGTGCCAGCAGTGCATACAATGAGCAGTTCTTC.

The gene calls are TRBV11-1 and TRBJ2-7; weak D call: TRBD1 (5 bases). This CDR3 comprises 14 residues. Germline V gives CDR1 SGHAT, CDR2 FQDESV (reference sequence). Trimming cost V 0 bases and J 3 bases, with 9 bases left between them. The CDR3 spells CASSLAPTGYEQYF. The CDR3 DNA follows: TGTGCCAGCAGCTTAGCCCCAACAGGCTACGAGCAGTACTTC.

The V and J genes are TRBV19 and TRBJ2-7; maybe TRBD1 (5 bases). Trimming left V 3 bases short and J 3 bases short, with 18 bases between. Germline loops: CDR1 LNHDA, CDR2 SQIVND (reference sequence). The CDR3 totals 16 residues. The CDR3 reads CASSIQSTAPDYEQYF. Written as DNA, the CDR3 is TGTGCCAGTAGTATCCAATCGACAGCGCCAGACTACGAGCAGTACTTC.

The chain combines TRBV4-3 with TRBJ2-5, with D perhaps matching TRBD2 (6 bases). V lost 3 bases and J lost 5, with 13 bases in between. The germline gives CDR1 LGHNA, CDR2 YSLEER. This CDR3 spans 14 amino acids. The CDR3 spells CASSHLGLLETQYF. The CDR3 DNA is TGCGCCAGCAGCCATCTGGGACTGCTGGAGACCCAGTACTTC.

V usage is TRBV7-3 and J usage is TRBJ2-6, with 7 bases identical to TRBD1. Unmatched junction bases numbered 6, after V lost 2 bases and J lost 8 bases. The CDR3 runs 15 residues. From germline, CDR1 is SGHTA and CDR2 FQGTGA. This chain's CDR3 is CASSLQGVGTNVLTF. The CDR3 DNA reads as TGTGCCAGCAGCTTACAGGGGGTCGGGACCAACGTCCTGACTTTC.

This clone showed up just once. V gene TRBV10-3 combines with J gene TRBJ2-5; 8 positions agree with TRBD2. The CDR3 totals 14 residues. J lost 2 bases, V lost 8 bases, and 7 bases had no gene match. Germline values: CDR1 ENHRY, CDR2 SYGVKD. This CDR3 is CAIRGGPEQETQYF. The CDR3 coding sequence is TGTGCCATCCGGGGGGGGCCCGAACAAGAGACCCAGTACTTC.

The chain is built from TRBV28 and TRBJ2-3, with TRBD2 identical over 13 bases. CDR1 MDHEN and CDR2 SYDVKM come from the germline V gene. The ends lost 5 bases at V and 6 bases at J; junction bases unmatched: 11. CDR3 size: 17 residues. The CDR3 loop reads CASSPIGLAGAWDTQYF. The CDR3 DNA reads as TGTGCCAGCAGTCCAATCGGACTAGCGGGGGCGTGGGATACGCAGTATTTT.

This clone was seen a handful of times. The chain employs TRBV6-4 and TRBJ2-5, with TRBD1 matching 10 bases. This CDR3 spans 18 amino acids. V was pared by 0 bases and J by 5 bases, with 12 bases of the junction left unmatched. Germline CDR1 is MRHNA and CDR2 is SNTAGT. CDR3 nucleotide sequence: TGTGCCAGCAGTGACTCTTCCCCGGGACAGGGGCCGAGGGAGACCCAGTACTTC. Amino acid sequence: CASSDSSPGQGPRETQYF.

The genes are TRBV11-1 and TRBJ2-1; 9 nucleotides line up with TRBD1. The CDR3 contains 14 residues. Germline CDR1 is SGHAT and CDR2 is FQDESV (reference sequence). J gave up 5 bases and V 3 bases, and 2 bases lay outside the gene matches. CDR3 sequence reads: CASSFGTGNNEQFF. The CDR3 DNA is TGTGCCAGCAGCTTCGGGACAGGGAACAATGAGCAGTTCTTC.

The V and J genes are TRBV28 and TRBJ2-7; 14 bases align to TRBD2. Unmatched junction bases numbered 10, after V lost 5 bases and J lost 7 bases. Germline-derived CDR1 and CDR2 are MDHEN and SYDVKM. The CDR3 length is 16 residues. The CDR3, as DNA: TGTGCCAGCAGTGGATGGGGACTAGCGGGAGTGGGTGAGCAGTACTTC. Its protein is CASSGWGLAGVGEQYF.

The table lists this clone with a few counts. The rearrangement joins TRBV4-2 to TRBJ1-4; TRBD1 matches 9 bases. The CDR3 totals 17 residues. The V gene's germline CDR1 is LGHNA and CDR2 YNFKEQ. With 3 bases clipped from V and 8 bases from J, the junction kept 13 bases outside the gene matches. This chain's CDR3 is CASSHNPSTGGFEKLFF. DNA for the CDR3: TGTGCCAGCAGCCATAACCCCTCGACAGGGGGATTCGAAAAACTGTTTTTT.